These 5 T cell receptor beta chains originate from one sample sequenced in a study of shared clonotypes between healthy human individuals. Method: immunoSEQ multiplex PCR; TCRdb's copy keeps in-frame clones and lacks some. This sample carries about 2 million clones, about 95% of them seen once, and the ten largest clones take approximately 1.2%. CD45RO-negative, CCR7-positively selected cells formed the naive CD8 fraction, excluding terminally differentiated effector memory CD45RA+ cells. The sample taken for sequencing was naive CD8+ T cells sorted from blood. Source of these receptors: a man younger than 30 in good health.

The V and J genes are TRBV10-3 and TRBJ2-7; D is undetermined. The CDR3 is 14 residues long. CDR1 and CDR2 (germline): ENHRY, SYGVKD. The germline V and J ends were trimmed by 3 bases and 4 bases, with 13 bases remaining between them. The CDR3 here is CAISDNEIWYEQYF. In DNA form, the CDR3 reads TGTGCCATCAGTGACAACGAGATATGGTACGAGCAGTACTTC.

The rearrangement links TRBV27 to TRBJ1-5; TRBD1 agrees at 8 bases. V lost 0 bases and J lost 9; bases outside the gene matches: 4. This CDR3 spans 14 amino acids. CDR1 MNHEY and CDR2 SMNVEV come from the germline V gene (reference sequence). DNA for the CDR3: TGTGCCAGCAGTTTATCCCAGGGGGCGACGCCCCAGCATTTT. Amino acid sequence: CASSLSQGATPQHF.

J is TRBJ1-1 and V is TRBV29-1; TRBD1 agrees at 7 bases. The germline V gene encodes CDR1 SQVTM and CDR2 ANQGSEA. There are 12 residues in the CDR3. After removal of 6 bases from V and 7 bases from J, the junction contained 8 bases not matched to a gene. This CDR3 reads CSVVTGSFEAFF. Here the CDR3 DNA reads TGCAGCGTCGTGACAGGGTCCTTTGAAGCTTTCTTT. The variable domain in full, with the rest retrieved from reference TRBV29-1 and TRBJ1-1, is SAVISQKPSRDICQRGTSLTIQCQVDSQVTMMFWYRQQPGQSLTLIATANQGSEATYESGFVIDKFPISRPNLTFSTLTVSNMSPEDSSIYLCSVVTGSFEAFFGQGTRLTVV.

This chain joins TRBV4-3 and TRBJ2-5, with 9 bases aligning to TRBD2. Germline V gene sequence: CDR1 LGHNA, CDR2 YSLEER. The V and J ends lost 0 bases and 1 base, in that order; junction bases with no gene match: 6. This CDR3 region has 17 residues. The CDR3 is CASSQEVLAGLQETQYF. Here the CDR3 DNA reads TGCGCCAGCAGCCAAGAGGTCCTAGCGGGGCTCCAAGAGACCCAGTACTTC.

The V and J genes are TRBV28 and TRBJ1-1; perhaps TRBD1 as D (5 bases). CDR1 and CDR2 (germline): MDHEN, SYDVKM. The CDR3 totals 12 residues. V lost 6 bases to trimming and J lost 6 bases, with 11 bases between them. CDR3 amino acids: CASSLGTSEAFF. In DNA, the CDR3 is TGTGCCAGCAGCCTTGGGACTTCTGAAGCTTTCTTT.